The 24 T cell receptor beta chains reported below all come from one sample, sequenced in a study of blood T cell repertoires in COVID-19. Clones were read by immunoSEQ multiplex PCR, and TCRdb kept only the in-frame ones, dropping some. The profile shows 300,000 to 400,000 clones, about 90% of them singletons. The source material was peripheral blood. The receptors were gathered from a woman aged 18-29 years who had recovered from COVID-19.

CDR3 region: CASSLGAKREQYV. CDR3 DNA sequence: TGTGCCAGCAGCTTAGGAGCTAAGCGCGAGCAGTACGTC. This chain links TRBV11-2 with TRBJ2-7; no definite D call. CDR1 is SGHAT and CDR2 is FQNNGV in the germline V gene. The CDR3 has 13 amino acids. V was cut by 1 base and J by 6 bases, with 10 bases left in between.

The genes are TRBV7-9 and TRBJ1-1; D is perhaps TRBD1 (5 bases). V shed 5 bases and J shed 5 bases, with 18 bases lying between them. CDR1 is SEHNR and CDR2 is FQNEAQ in the germline V gene (reference sequence). The CDR3 sequence is 15 residues long. The CDR3 here is CASSPVSQGATEAFF. CDR3 coding DNA: TGTGCCAGCAGCCCAGTGTCGCAGGGCGCAACTGAAGCTTTCTTT.

This chain joins TRBV7-2 and TRBJ1-6; D gene unclear. Germline CDR1 is SGHTA and CDR2 is FQGNSA. Trimming took off 6 bases at V and 2 bases at J, with 5 bases between the two ends. CDR3 length: 13 amino acids. CDR3 sequence reads: CASSTAYNSPLHF. CDR3 coding DNA: TGTGCCAGCAGTACAGCCTATAATTCACCCCTCCACTTT.

This rearrangement joins TRBV7-2 to TRBJ1-6; 8 nucleotides match TRBD1. The CDR3 is 17 residues long. From germline, CDR1 is SGHTA and CDR2 FQGNSA. V was clipped by 0 bases and J by 5 bases; unmatched bases: 6. In nucleotides, the CDR3 is TGTGCCAGCAGCTTAGCATGGACAGGGATCAATAATTCACCCCTCCACTTT. It is translated as CASSLAWTGINNSPLHF.

The chain combines TRBV28 with TRBJ2-7; TRBD1 matches 7 bases. CDR3 size: 14 residues. Germline values: CDR1 MDHEN, CDR2 SYDVKM. V was pared by 4 bases and J by 0 bases, with 3 bases of the junction left unmatched. CDR3 residues: CASSSGGSSYEQYV. The CDR3 nucleotides read TGTGCCAGCAGTTCAGGGGGTAGCTCCTACGAGCAGTACGTC.

J is TRBJ1-2 and V is TRBV6-2 or TRBV6-3; 7 positions match TRBD1. This CDR3 region has 16 residues. CDR1 MNHEY and CDR2 SVGEGT come from the germline V gene. Losses at the gene ends were 5 bases for V and 1 base for J; bases not matched to a gene: 10. This CDR3 is CASSRTGGYLNYGYTF. The DNA for the CDR3 is TGTGCCAGCAGTAGGACAGGAGGATACCTTAACTATGGCTACACCTTC.

This clone has a single count. The rearrangement links TRBV10-1 to TRBJ2-7; D is perhaps TRBD2 (5 bases). The V and J ends lost 5 bases and 0 bases respectively, with 20 bases between them. The CDR3 extends over 17 amino acids. Germline V gene data show CDR1 as WNHNN and CDR2 as SYGVQD (reference sequence). The DNA of the CDR3 is TGCGCCAGCAGTTCTCCTCCCCAGCGGAAAAGCTCCTACGAGCAGTACGTC. Translation: CASSSPPQRKSSYEQYV.

The rearrangement joins TRBV9 to TRBJ2-3; 8 positions agree with TRBD1. Per the germline V gene, CDR1 is SGDLS and CDR2 is YYNGEE. With 0 bases clipped from V and 6 bases from J, the junction kept 6 bases outside the gene matches. The CDR3 runs to 15 residues. Here the CDR3 reads CASSVGQGASDTQYF. CDR3 nucleotide sequence: TGTGCCAGCAGCGTAGGGCAGGGGGCTTCGGATACGCAGTATTTT. The entire variable domain, with the rest obtained from reference TRBV9 and TRBJ2-3, is as follows: DSGVTQTPKHLITATGQRVTLRCSPRSGDLSVYWYQQSLDQGLQFLIQYYNGEERAKGNILERFSAQQFPDLHSELNLSSLELGDSALYFCASSVGQGASDTQYFGPGTRLTVL.

The V call is TRBV4-3, the J call TRBJ2-3; D is possibly TRBD2 (6 bases). The CDR3 totals 13 residues. In germline, CDR1 is LGHNA, CDR2 YSLEER. V dropped 3 bases and J dropped 5 bases, with 9 bases sitting between them. In nucleotides, the CDR3 is TGCGCCAGCAGCCAGGGACTCAAAGATACGCAGTATTTT. As protein: CASSQGLKDTQYF.

V is TRBV18 and J is TRBJ1-2, with D maybe TRBD1 (6 bases). Germline V gene data show CDR1 as KGHSH and CDR2 as LQKENI. Between the trimmed V and J ends, which lost 2 bases and 2 bases, there was a span of 18 bases. The CDR3 spans 17 residues. Here the CDR3 reads CASSPKDPGTPNYGYTF. The CDR3 nucleotides are TGTGCCAGCTCACCAAAGGACCCCGGGACACCCAACTATGGCTACACCTTC. The full variable domain, with the rest looked up from reference TRBV18 and TRBJ1-2, is NAGVMQNPRHLVRRRGQEARLRCSPMKGHSHVYWYRQLPEEGLKFMVYLQKENIIDESGMPKERFSAEFPKEGPSILRIQQVVRGDSAAYFCASSPKDPGTPNYGYTFGSGTRLTVV.

This clone occurred once. The V call is TRBV11-2, the J call TRBJ2-7; D uncertain. Germline CDR1 SGHAT, CDR2 FQNNGV. This CDR3 comprises 13 residues. Trimming shortened V by 0 bases and J by 4 bases, and 7 bases separated the two germline ends. CDR3 nucleotides: TGTGCCAGCAGCTTAGATCCCAAATACGAGCAGTACGTC. This gives the protein CASSLDPKYEQYV.

V gene TRBV5-4 combines with J gene TRBJ2-7; 9 bases map to TRBD2. The J segment lost 2 bases and the V segment lost 4 bases, leaving 7 bases of the junction unmatched. The V gene's germline CDR1 is SGHNT and CDR2 YYREEE (reference sequence). The CDR3 extends over 15 amino acids. The CDR3 protein is CASSRAAGGTYEQYV. The CDR3 coding sequence is TGTGCCAGCAGCCGAGCAGCGGGAGGAACCTACGAGCAGTACGTC.

The chain uses TRBV9 and TRBJ2-1, with D maybe TRBD1 (5 bases). Trimming stripped 7 bases from V and 5 bases from J, with 16 bases between. Germline-derived CDR1 and CDR2 are SGDLS and YYNGEE. The CDR3 covers 14 residues. Here the CDR3 reads CASQRGAVNNEQFF. Here the CDR3 DNA reads TGTGCCAGCCAAAGGGGTGCTGTTAACAATGAGCAGTTCTTC.

The gene calls are TRBV19 and TRBJ2-3, with D perhaps TRBD1 (5 bases). CDR3 length equals 14 residues. The germline CDR1 and CDR2 sequences are LNHDA and SQIVND (reference sequence). The V end was cut by 4 bases, the J end by 2 bases, with 10 bases between. CDR3 residues: CASSKGIVTDTQYF. CDR3 sequence (DNA): TGTGCCAGTAGTAAGGGGATAGTCACAGATACGCAGTATTTT.

This clone was detected a few times. The chain has TRBV10-1 and TRBJ2-3, with D perhaps TRBD2 (5 bases). CDR3 size: 13 residues. Per germline, CDR1 WNHNN and CDR2 SYGVQD (reference sequence). The ends were cut back, 7 bases at V and 1 base at J, with 9 bases in the middle. The CDR3 reads CASKEAGTDTQYF. The CDR3 DNA is TGCGCCAGCAAAGAAGCGGGCACAGATACGCAGTATTTT.

V usage is TRBV29-1 and J usage is TRBJ1-2; D is uncertain. V was pared by 5 bases and J by 1 base, with 11 bases between. The CDR3 has 13 amino acids. Germline values: CDR1 SQVTM, CDR2 ANQGSEA. CDR3 residues: CSVLARLNYGYTF. CDR3 bases: TGCAGCGTTTTGGCCCGTCTTAACTATGGCTACACCTTC.

This rearrangement joins TRBV6-6 to TRBJ2-7; tentatively, D is TRBD1 (5 bases). The CDR3 consists of 12 residues. Germline V gives CDR1 MNHNY, CDR2 SVGAGI (reference sequence). V was clipped by 6 bases and J by 3 bases, with 9 bases between them. CDR3 DNA: TGTGCCAGCAGGGCAGGGAACTACGAGCAGTACGTC. Encoded protein: CASRAGNYEQYV.

This rearrangement joins TRBV10-2 to TRBJ2-1; 9 bases align to TRBD2. CDR1 WSHSY and CDR2 SAAADI come from the germline V gene. V dropped 5 bases and J dropped 3; count of bases not matched to a gene: 11. This CDR3 contains 17 residues. Here the CDR3 DNA reads TGCGCCAGCAGTCCGATGGGGCTAGCGGGAAACTACAATGAGCAGTTCTTC. Protein sequence: CASSPMGLAGNYNEQFF.

The chain uses TRBV9 and TRBJ1-1; a possible D gene is TRBD1 (5 bases). V was shortened by 0 bases and J by 3 bases, with 6 bases between the two germline ends. The CDR3 runs 13 residues. From germline, CDR1 is SGDLS and CDR2 YYNGEE. CDR3 residues: CASSVAGDTEAFF. In DNA form, the CDR3 reads TGTGCCAGCAGCGTAGCGGGGGACACTGAAGCTTTCTTT.

The genes are TRBV19 and TRBJ1-3; 7 nucleotides line up with TRBD1. The germline V gene encodes CDR1 LNHDA and CDR2 SQIVND (reference sequence). The CDR3 runs 18 residues. The trim removed 9 bases at V and 0 bases at J, leaving 17 bases unmatched. The CDR3 coding sequence is TGTGCCAGCCGGGGACAGACGGGGGCCAGGGCCTCTGGAAACACCATATATTTT. Translation: CASRGQTGARASGNTIYF.

This clone was seen a single time. The V call is TRBV7-9, the J call TRBJ2-1; 10 nucleotides match TRBD1. Germline CDR1 and CDR2: SEHNR and FQNEAQ (reference sequence). V shed 0 bases, J shed 3 bases, and the junction held 2 bases outside the gene matches. The CDR3 runs to 16 residues. CDR3 sequence (DNA): TGTGCCAGCAGCTTAGCTTGGGACAGGGGCTACAATGAGCAGTTCTTC. This gives the protein CASSLAWDRGYNEQFF.

The chain couples TRBV7-9 to TRBJ1-4; 7 bases are shared with TRBD1. The J segment lost 8 bases and the V segment lost 4 bases, leaving 10 bases of the junction unmatched. The germline V gene has CDR1 SEHNR and CDR2 FQNEAQ (reference sequence). The CDR3 loop spans 15 amino acids. CDR3 residues: CASSSLQGLNEKLFF. CDR3 in DNA: TGTGCCAGCAGCTCATTACAGGGGTTAAACGAAAAACTGTTTTTT.

The chain couples TRBV5-1 to TRBJ1-1; D remains unclear. The CDR3 runs to 17 residues. Germline V gene sequence: CDR1 SGHRS, CDR2 YFSETQ. The germline V and J ends were trimmed by 0 bases and 4 bases, with 19 bases remaining between them. The CDR3 protein is CASSLASLLDRATEAFF. The CDR3 DNA sequence: TGCGCCAGCAGCTTGGCTTCGCTATTAGATCGAGCCACTGAAGCTTTCTTT. The full variable domain, rest sourced from reference TRBV5-1 and TRBJ1-1, is KAGVTQTPRYLIKTRGQQVTLSCSPISGHRSVSWYQQTPGQGLQFLFEYFSETQRNKGNFPGRFSGRQFSNSRSEMNVSTLELGDSALYLCASSLASLLDRATEAFFGQGTRLTVV.

V usage is TRBV5-4 and J usage is TRBJ2-1; a weak D match, TRBD2 (5 bases). V gave up 0 bases and J gave up 6 bases, with 7 bases separating them. Looked up from germline, CDR1 is SGHNT and CDR2 is YYREEE (reference sequence). The CDR3 sequence is 13 residues long. The CDR3 loop reads CASSLASGNEQFF. The CDR3, as DNA: TGTGCCAGCAGCTTGGCAAGCGGCAATGAGCAGTTCTTC. The full variable domain, its missing parts supplied by reference TRBV5-4 and TRBJ2-1, is ETGVTQSPTHLIKTRGQQVTLRCSSQSGHNTVSWYQQALGQGPQFIFQYYREEENGRGNFPPRFSGLQFPNYSSELNVNALELDDSALYLCASSLASGNEQFFGPGTRLTVL.